These T cell receptor beta chains were read from a single sample in a study of T cells in Graves' hyperthyroidism and ophthalmopathy. TCRdb re-called the multiplex PCR reads with MiXCR, one entry per CDR3 protein. The sample lists about 360,000 distinct CDR3 sequences; roughly an eighth were seen once. Input material: blood. The receptors originated from a woman aged 18-29 years with Graves' hyperthyroidism. Both conserved end residues are part of each CDR3. A D gene is named only where the DNA matches it firmly. The size entry is marked missing in some rows and otherwise reads once, few, many or a size class.

j_call,clone_size,d_call,v_call,cdr3_aa,cdr3_nt
TRBJ1-5,many,NA,TRBV28,CASTTRGYLSGNQPQHF,TGTGCCAGCACGACCAGGGGTTATTTGTCCGGCAATCAGCCCCAGCATTTT
TRBJ1-1,many,NA,TRBV9,CASSVDGEGEAFF,TGTGCCAGCAGCGTCGATGGGGAGGGGGAAGCTTTCTTT
TRBJ2-5,many,NA,TRBV18,CASSPPDETQYF,TGTGCCAGCTCACCACCGGACGAGACCCAGTACTTC
TRBJ2-1,many,NA,TRBV5-1,CASSGPWTANEQFF,TGCGCCAGCAGCGGACCGTGGACGGCCAATGAGCAGTTCTTC
TRBJ1-1,few,NA,TRBV20-1,CSARPGSRTALEAFF,TGCAGTGCTAGGCCGGGGTCACGAACGGCCTTGGAAGCTTTCTTT
TRBJ2-1,many,NA,TRBV24-1,CATSDPTYNEQFF,TGTGCCACCAGTGACCCGACCTACAATGAGCAGTTCTTC
TRBJ1-1,many,NA,TRBV20-1,CSARDRGWPEAFF,TGCAGTGCTAGAGATCGGGGGTGGCCTGAAGCTTTCTTT
TRBJ1-5,many,TRBD1,TRBV15,CATSSGTESNQPQHF,TGTGCCACCAGCAGTGGGACAGAGTCCAATCAGCCCCAGCATTTT
TRBJ2-7,many,TRBD2,TRBV30,CAWRLGLAGGHEQYF,TGTGCCTGGAGATTGGGACTAGCGGGAGGTCACGAGCAGTACTTC
TRBJ2-2,many,TRBD2,TRBV19,CASSTGLAGANTGELFF,TGTGCCAGTAGTACAGGACTAGCGGGAGCGAACACCGGGGAGCTGTTTTTT
TRBJ1-1,NA,NA,TRBV7-9,CASSVHHTEAFF,TGTGCCAGCAGCGTCCACCACACTGAAGCTTTCTTT
TRBJ2-7,many,NA,TRBV20-1,CSLSGFSFYEQYF,TGCAGCCTCTCAGGGTTTTCCTTTTACGAGCAGTACTTC
TRBJ1-1,many,NA,TRBV11-2,CASSFTPDSLNTEAFF,TGTGCCAGCAGCTTTACACCGGATAGCTTGAACACTGAAGCTTTCTTT
TRBJ2-1,many,TRBD2,TRBV7-2,CASSSGQRGYNEQFF,TGTGCCAGCAGCTCCGGACAGCGGGGGTACAATGAGCAGTTCTTC
TRBJ2-1,many,TRBD2,TRBV24-1,CATSASAGGLGNEQFF,TGTGCCACCAGTGCCTCCGCGGGAGGACTTGGGAATGAGCAGTTCTTC
TRBJ1-4,NA,TRBD1,TRBV7-8,CASKDGTGAEKLFF,TGTGCCAGCAAAGACGGGACAGGGGCCGAAAAACTGTTTTTT
TRBJ2-5,few,TRBD2,TRBV7-7,CASSPAPGRPETQYF,TGTGCTAGCAGCCCAGCCCCCGGGAGGCCAGAGACCCAGTACTTC
TRBJ1-1,NA,TRBD1,TRBV20-1,CSARVMDRGRDTEAFF,TGCAGTGCTAGAGTGATGGACAGGGGAAGGGACACTGAAGCTTTCTTT
TRBJ2-7,many,TRBD1,TRBV2,CASSETGREQYF,TGTGCCAGCAGCGAGACAGGGCGGGAGCAGTACTTC
TRBJ2-7,few,TRBD2,TRBV6-5,CASSYLSGEYEQYF,TGTGCCAGCAGTTACCTCAGCGGGGAGTACGAGCAGTACTTC
TRBJ2-5,many,TRBD2,TRBV12-3/TRBV12-4,CASSYLAGVQETQYF,TGTGCCAGCAGCTACCTAGCGGGGGTGCAGGAGACCCAGTACTTC
TRBJ2-3,NA,TRBD2,TRBV7-8,CASSWGLAVTDTQYF,TGTGCCAGCAGTTGGGGACTAGCGGTCACAGATACGCAGTATTTT
TRBJ2-2,many,NA,TRBV12-3/TRBV12-4,CASGLDGANTGELFF,TGTGCCAGCGGCCTGGACGGCGCGAACACCGGGGAGCTGTTTTTT
TRBJ2-5,many,NA,TRBV7-6,CASSLPPGEGETQYF,TGTGCCAGCAGCCTCCCCCCCGGGGAAGGAGAGACCCAGTACTTC
TRBJ2-7,many,NA,TRBV12-3/TRBV12-4,CASSATFYEQYF,TGTGCCAGCAGTGCTACGTTTTACGAGCAGTACTTC
TRBJ2-2,many,TRBD1,TRBV7-9,CASSFLDRVLTGELFF,TGTGCCAGCAGCTTCCTGGACAGGGTTCTCACCGGGGAGCTGTTTTTT
TRBJ1-2,few,NA,TRBV3-1,CASSHQSFTENYGYTF,TGTGCCAGCAGCCACCAGAGTTTTACCGAAAACTATGGCTACACCTTC
TRBJ1-1,NA,TRBD1,TRBV19,CASTLGTGNTEAFF,TGTGCCAGTACCCTCGGGACAGGGAACACTGAAGCTTTCTTT
TRBJ1-1,many,NA,TRBV5-1,CASSSRDKRNTEAFF,TGCGCCAGCAGCTCCCGGGACAAGAGAAACACTGAAGCTTTCTTT
TRBJ2-1,once,TRBD1,TRBV7-2,CASSPYLAGGYNEQFF,TGTGCCAGCAGCCCCTATCTTGCAGGGGGCTACAATGAGCAGTTCTTC
TRBJ2-7,many,NA,TRBV24-1,CATSDQDYEQYF,TGTGCCACCAGTGATCAGGACTACGAGCAGTACTTC
TRBJ2-5,few,NA,TRBV2,CASRSQTRETQYF,TGTGCCAGCAGATCCCAAACGCGGGAGACCCAGTACTTC
TRBJ1-6,many,TRBD1,TRBV4-1,CASSQDYRGNSPLHF,TGCGCCAGCAGCCAAGACTACAGGGGTAATTCACCCCTCCACTTT
TRBJ1-6,many,TRBD1,TRBV3-1,CASSQTGAGNSPLHF,TGTGCCAGCAGCCAAACAGGGGCGGGAAATTCACCCCTCCACTTT
TRBJ1-1,many,NA,TRBV20-1,CSARSGLRTEAFF,TGCAGTGCTAGATCGGGCTTGAGAACTGAAGCTTTCTTT
TRBJ2-1,many,TRBD2,TRBV10-3,CAISSLAGEQFF,TGTGCCATCAGCAGCCTAGCGGGCGAGCAGTTCTTC
TRBJ1-5,many,NA,TRBV19,CASILSGNSNQPQHF,TGTGCCAGTATTTTGAGTGGGAATAGCAATCAGCCCCAGCATTTT
TRBJ2-7,many,NA,TRBV7-2,CASSSRGHSYEQYF,TGTGCCAGCAGTAGCCGGGGGCACTCCTACGAGCAGTACTTC
TRBJ2-7,NA,NA,TRBV7-9,CASSLGPRAGNAYEQYF,TGTGCCAGCAGCTTGGGCCCCCGGGCGGGGAACGCCTACGAGCAGTACTTC
TRBJ2-7,many,TRBD1,TRBV28,CASAEPPRQGAYEQYF,TGTGCCAGCGCCGAACCTCCCCGACAGGGAGCCTACGAGCAGTACTTC
TRBJ2-3,many,NA,TRBV6-1,CASRVGQVSGEQYF,TGTGCCAGCAGGGTCGGACAGGTTTCGGGAGAGCAGTATTTT